These 20 T cell receptor beta chains were all obtained from the same sample, sequenced in a study of naive and memory T cell subsets (dated by TCRdb to 2017 to 2019). Here is what the overall study found, with its caveats: A few larger clonotypes were present in naive repertoires, particularly the CD8 repertoires, and these clonotypes were possibly memory cells re-expressing CD45RA.

Their recognized antigens are unknown. Library preparation employed UMI-ligation and nested PCR. Sequencing took place on an Illumina MiSeq. An equimolar mix of two oligonucleotides covering both TRBC1 and TRBC2 was used as the beta constant-region primer. The ligated cDNA went through four rounds of PCR with nested alpha and beta constant-region primers together with the SP2 primer. The raw public reads went through TCRdb reprocessing: fastp at Q25, MiXCR clone calling, in-frame beta chains kept. Each entry merges the rows of one CDR3 protein and shows their most common DNA and genes. This sample lists over 110,000 distinct CDR3 sequences; more than 15% were detected once. The ten largest clonotypes hold about 0.57% of the sample. The sequenced sample was naive CD8+ T cells from blood. The sample's cell subset or site label, in plain terms: naive T cells, CD45RA high CD27+. The receptors shown here come from a human donor in good health.

The V call is TRBV14, the J call TRBJ2-1; 10 nucleotides match TRBD1. CDR1 and CDR2 from the germline V gene are SGHDN and FVKESK. The CDR3 runs 19 residues. Losses at the gene ends were 0 bases for V and 4 bases for J; bases not matched to a gene: 12. The CDR3, as DNA: TGTGCCAGCAGCCAAGATGATTCCAATCCGGGACAGGGGTACAATGAGCAGTTCTTC. It specifies CASSQDDSNPGQGYNEQFF.

This clonotype has a handful of counts. The genes are TRBV5-1 and TRBJ2-1; 11 bases fit TRBD2. The V gene's germline CDR1 is SGHRS and CDR2 YFSETQ. The junction had 7 bases not matched to a gene; V was cut back by 1 base and J by 4 bases. The CDR3 has 17 residues. The CDR3 region is CASSLNWGLAAYNEQFF. The CDR3 coding sequence is TGCGCCAGCAGCTTGAATTGGGGACTAGCGGCGTACAATGAGCAGTTCTTC.

The V gene is TRBV4-1, the J gene TRBJ1-1, with D unclear. Deletions cut 1 base from V and 1 base from J, with 4 bases between. The CDR3 consists of 13 residues. Per germline, CDR1 MGHRA and CDR2 YSYEKL. In nucleotides, the CDR3 is TGCGCCAGCAGCCAAGTTCAGAACACTGAAGCTTTCTTT. It yields the protein CASSQVQNTEAFF.

The rearrangement joins TRBV7-9 to TRBJ2-1, with D perhaps matching TRBD1 (6 bases). Germline V gene data show CDR1 as SEHNR and CDR2 as FQNEAQ (reference sequence). Deletions cut 4 bases from V and 7 bases from J, with 8 bases between. The CDR3 runs to 12 residues. The CDR3 reads CASSSGANEQFF. The CDR3 DNA sequence: TGTGCCAGCAGCTCAGGGGCAAATGAGCAGTTCTTC. The full variable domain, its missing parts supplied by reference TRBV7-9 and TRBJ2-1, is DTGVSQNPRHKITKRGQNVTFRCDPISEHNRLYWYRQTLGQGPEFLTYFQNEAQLEKSRLLSDRFSAERPKGSFSTLEIQRTEQGDSAMYLCASSSGANEQFFGPGTRLTVL.

This clonotype turned up a few times. CDR3 in DNA: TGTGCCAGCAGTGCGGGGACAGGTTCAGATACGCAGTATTTT. Translating it yields CASSAGTGSDTQYF. The genes are TRBV2 and TRBJ2-3, with 8 bases fitting TRBD1. The CDR3 runs 14 residues. Germline V gene lookup returns CDR1 SNHLY and CDR2 FYNNEI. V lost 4 bases and J lost 4; bases outside the gene matches: 4.

The chain couples TRBV12-3 or TRBV12-4 to TRBJ2-1; D uncertain. V lost 5 bases to trimming and J lost 8 bases, with 13 bases between them. This CDR3 has 13 amino acids. The CDR3 nucleotides read TGTGCCAGCAGTGTTTATAGGGTCCATGAGCAGTTCTTC. The encoded protein is CASSVYRVHEQFF.

As DNA, the CDR3 is TGTGCCAGCAGTGAAGAGGAGAGGTTCCAGAACACTGAAGCTTTCTTT. This gives the protein CASSEEERFQNTEAFF. The J gene is TRBJ1-1, the V gene TRBV6-1; D remains ambiguous. The germline V gene has CDR1 MNHNS and CDR2 SASEGT. CDR3 length: 16 residues. Trimming removed 1 base from V and 1 base from J, with 13 bases in between.

The chain joins TRBV5-1 to TRBJ1-5; D perhaps matches TRBD1 (5 bases). The V end lost 7 bases, the J end lost 2 bases, and 16 bases lay between the germline ends. Looked up from germline, CDR1 is SGHRS and CDR2 is YFSETQ. There are 15 residues in the CDR3. DNA of the CDR3: TGCGCCAGCGTATCCCCAGGGTTTGGCAATCAGCCCCAGCATTTT. Protein: CASVSPGFGNQPQHF.

The genes are TRBV28 and TRBJ2-7; 10 nucleotides line up with TRBD1. Germline values: CDR1 MDHEN, CDR2 SYDVKM. Trimming at V came to 1 base and at J to 2 bases, leaving 5 bases not matched to a gene. This CDR3 spans 16 amino acids. The DNA of the CDR3 is TGTGCCAGCAGTTTATTCGGGACAGGGGTTCCCTACGAGCAGTACTTC. The encoded protein is CASSLFGTGVPYEQYF.

V usage is TRBV7-2 and J usage is TRBJ2-7, with D perhaps TRBD1 or TRBD2 (5 bases each). Trimming took off 2 bases at V and 2 bases at J, with 13 bases between the two ends. CDR3 length: 15 residues. CDR1 and CDR2 (germline): SGHTA, FQGNSA. CDR3 protein: CASSLWGNGPYEQYF. The CDR3 bases are TGTGCCAGCAGCTTATGGGGGAACGGTCCCTACGAGCAGTACTTC.

The chain employs TRBV27 and TRBJ1-5; D not resolved. The V gene's germline CDR1 is MNHEY and CDR2 SMNVEV (reference sequence). This CDR3 has 13 residues. V was cut by 0 bases and J by 9 bases, with 9 bases left in between. CDR3 protein: CASSLSIGLPQHF. CDR3 DNA: TGTGCCAGCAGTTTATCAATCGGATTGCCCCAGCATTTT.

Only a few counts were recorded for this clonotype. J is TRBJ2-3 and V is TRBV3-2; the D call in the table, TRBD1, was not verified against the DNA. TRBV3-2 is listed as a pseudogene. This CDR3 is 16 amino acids long. CDR3: CASSRVEDPRGDTQYF. CDR3 nucleotide sequence: TGTGCCAGCAGCCGGGTAGAGGACCCCAGGGGGGATACGCAGTATTTT.

This clonotype appeared a few times. V gene TRBV30 combines with J gene TRBJ1-5, with D unclear. Trimming pared 3 bases from V and 0 bases from J, leaving 12 bases between. The germline V gene has CDR1 GTSNPN and CDR2 SVGIG (reference sequence). The CDR3 covers 15 residues. This chain's CDR3 is CAWSGGGNSNQPQHF. The CDR3 DNA is TGTGCCTGGAGCGGTGGAGGAAATAGCAATCAGCCCCAGCATTTT.

The J gene is TRBJ1-2, the V gene TRBV7-9; possibly TRBD1 for D (6 bases). CDR1 is SEHNR, CDR2 FQNEAQ, per germline (reference sequence). The CDR3 runs 15 residues. With 3 bases removed from V and 6 bases from J, the gap between germline ends came to 17 bases. CDR3: CASSFATGMRDGYTF. CDR3 in DNA: TGTGCCAGCAGCTTTGCAACAGGGATGCGAGATGGCTACACCTTC.

V and J are TRBV15 and TRBJ2-1, with 10 bases that match TRBD2. The V gene end was trimmed by 5 bases and the J gene end by 5 bases; junction bases not matched to a gene: 9. Germline V lookup: CDR1 LNHNV, CDR2 YYDKDF (reference sequence). This CDR3 contains 16 residues. The CDR3 DNA sequence: TGTGCCACCAGCCCACGGACTAGCGGAGCGAACAATGAGCAGTTCTTC. Protein product: CATSPRTSGANNEQFF.

The chain joins TRBV29-1 to TRBJ1-2, with TRBD1 matching over 11 bases. V was clipped by 3 bases and J by 6 bases; unmatched bases: 6. This CDR3 is built from 14 residues. Germline values: CDR1 SQVTM, CDR2 ANQGSEA. The CDR3 sequence: CSVEGVGQGDGYTF. As DNA, the CDR3 is TGCAGCGTTGAGGGGGTGGGACAGGGGGATGGCTACACCTTC.

This clonotype was seen ten or more times. The chain is built from TRBV11-2 and TRBJ2-1; no definite D call. The V and J ends lost 3 bases and 10 bases respectively, with 10 bases between them. The CDR3 spans 12 residues. The V gene's germline CDR1 is SGHAT and CDR2 FQNNGV. The CDR3 bases are TGTGCCAGCAGCTTCGGTGAGTTGGAGCAGTTCTTC. It is translated as CASSFGELEQFF.

This clonotype has more than one count but fewer than ten. The chain recombines TRBV29-1 with TRBJ2-7; no firm D call. V was shortened by 7 bases and J by 3 bases, with 13 bases between the two germline ends. This CDR3 region has 12 residues. Germline V gene data show CDR1 as SQVTM and CDR2 as ANQGSEA. The DNA for the CDR3 is TGCAGCGCAGTGGACGGAATCTACGAGCAGTACTTC. The encoded protein is CSAVDGIYEQYF.

The CDR3 nucleotides read TGTGCCAGCAGCTCACTAGCGGGACCCTACGAGCAGTACTTC. The encoded protein is CASSSLAGPYEQYF. V usage is TRBV13 and J usage is TRBJ2-7; TRBD2 matches at 10 bases. Germline CDR1 PRHDT, CDR2 FYEKMQ (reference sequence). With V trimmed by 4 bases and J by 2 bases, 2 bases remained unmatched. The CDR3 runs to 14 residues.

This sequence joins TRBV20-1 and TRBJ2-1; 7 nucleotides line up with TRBD2. The V gene's germline CDR1 is DFQATT and CDR2 SNEGSKA (reference sequence). With 2 bases clipped from V and 2 bases from J, the junction kept 3 bases outside the gene matches. The CDR3 is 14 amino acids. The CDR3 reads CSARRRETYNEQFF. CDR3 nucleotides: TGCAGTGCTAGACGGCGGGAGACCTACAATGAGCAGTTCTTC.